This T cell receptor (beta chain) is from a study of spatial heterogeneity in lung cancer. Study overall: Donation came from about 72 patients with untreated early-stage non-small cell lung cancer. Available PBMC from follow-up, collected a median of roughly 26 months after resection, underwent sequencing.

Unique molecular identifiers tagged every individual TCR cDNA molecule. One entry per CDR3 protein results from TCRdb running MiXCR on the 5' RACE reads. The sample holds about 52,000 distinct CDR3 sequences, less than 9% seen once. CDR3 length equals 15 residues. CDR1 and CDR2 (germline): GTSNPN, SVGIG (reference sequence). V lost 3 bases to trimming and J lost 0 bases, with 14 bases between them. Details on this clonotype: Its antigen is not identified.

Study-wide results and caveats: Compared with follow-up, resection was when ubiquitous expanded tumor TCRs appeared in blood more.

Regarding time point: blood at routine non-recurrence follow-up after resection. Frozen PBMC, nontumor lung or tumor provided whole RNA, which was sequenced unsorted. The sequence came from a female donor with early-stage non-small cell lung cancer. This chain uses TRBV30 with TRBJ2-5; D is perhaps TRBD2 (7 bases). Sequencing used PBMCs, obtained at follow-up. The CDR3 coding sequence is TGTGCCTGGAGACCGGGGGGCCTCAACCAAGAGACCCAGTACTTC. Translated: CAWRPGGLNQETQYF.